A single sample is the source of the 13 T cell receptor beta chains below, sequenced in a study of blood T cell repertoires in COVID-19. Profiled with immunoSEQ multiplex PCR; TCRdb holds only in-frame clones, not every one. Found here are about 480,000 clones, 80% to 90% of them singletons; the top ten hold roughly 0.9%. Sequencing was done on a sample of peripheral blood. These receptors all come from a man aged 18 to 30 with COVID-19, enrolled during active disease.

The sample holds a few counts of this clone. At one boundary the junction diverges from the germline segment, which might be a read error. The chain joins TRBV13 to TRBJ2-3, with D perhaps TRBD2 (7 bases). The CDR3 has 15 amino acids. Germline V CDR1 and CDR2: PRHDT, FYEKMQ (reference sequence). The CDR3 here is CASNLAQGGTDTQYF. For the CDR3, the DNA is TGTGCCAGCAACTTAGCACAGGGAGGGACAGATACGCAGTATTTT.

The rearrangement joins TRBV6-5 to TRBJ2-5; 11 bases agree with TRBD2. With 2 bases clipped from V and 4 bases from J, the junction kept 3 bases outside the gene matches. Germline V gives CDR1 MNHEY, CDR2 SVGAGI. There are 15 residues in the CDR3. The CDR3 DNA follows: TGTGCCAGCAGTTACCTCGGACTAGCGGGAGAGACCCAGTACTTC. Translated, it gives CASSYLGLAGETQYF.

To note about this clone: Additional DNA sequences in this sample encode the identical CDR3. In nucleotides, the CDR3 is TGCGCCAGCAGCTTGGGGCTCGACACCGGGGAGCTGTTTTTT. Translation: CASSLGLDTGELFF. The V and J genes are TRBV5-1 and TRBJ2-2; no firm D call. The length of the CDR3 is 14 residues. Germline-derived CDR1 and CDR2 are SGHRS and YFSETQ. Between the trimmed V and J ends, which lost 0 bases and 3 bases, there was a span of 6 bases.

The V gene is TRBV3-1 (or the pseudogene TRBV3-2), the J gene TRBJ2-5, with D possibly matching TRBD2 (6 bases). Trimming took 4 bases from V and 2 from J, leaving 8 bases between them. The CDR3 is 13 residues long. Germline-derived CDR1 and CDR2 are LGHDT and YNNKEL (reference sequence). The CDR3 coding sequence is TGTGCCAGCAGCCTACGGGGGCAAGAGACCCAGTACTTC. Protein product: CASSLRGQETQYF.

This rearrangement joins TRBV9 to TRBJ2-2; 8 bases match TRBD2. The CDR3 sequence is 17 residues long. The germline gives CDR1 SGDLS, CDR2 YYNGEE. The ends lost 4 bases at V and 5 bases at J; junction bases unmatched: 13. This CDR3 is CASSLPGGSGKTGELFF. The CDR3 DNA is TGTGCCAGCAGCCTACCGGGGGGTAGCGGGAAGACCGGGGAGCTGTTTTTT.

V is TRBV3-1 (or the pseudogene TRBV3-2) and J is TRBJ1-2; 7 positions match TRBD1. With 4 bases clipped from V and 9 bases from J, the junction kept 8 bases outside the gene matches. This CDR3 has 13 amino acids. CDR1 is LGHDT and CDR2 is YNNKEL in the germline V gene (reference sequence). The CDR3 loop is CASSLQQTGSYTF. CDR3 in DNA: TGTGCCAGCAGCCTACAGCAGACAGGGAGCTACACCTTC.

The CDR3 spells CASSQAGGGYEQYF. The CDR3 DNA is TGCGCCAGCAGCCAGGCAGGGGGCGGGTACGAGCAGTACTTC. The chain joins TRBV4-1 to TRBJ2-7, with 8 bases aligning to TRBD1. The junction had 5 bases not matched to a gene; V was cut back by 3 bases and J by 4 bases. This CDR3 spans 14 amino acids. Germline-derived CDR1 and CDR2 are MGHRA and YSYEKL.

The rearrangement joins TRBV9 to TRBJ2-7; D gene unclear. CDR3 length: 15 residues. V was shortened by 0 bases and J by 6 bases, with 16 bases between the two germline ends. From germline, CDR1 is SGDLS and CDR2 YYNGEE. The CDR3 loop is CASSVASRIPGEQYF. In DNA, the CDR3 is TGTGCCAGCAGCGTAGCTTCCCGAATCCCCGGCGAGCAGTACTTC.

The chain is built from TRBV6-2 or TRBV6-3 and TRBJ2-4; possibly TRBD1 for D (6 bases). V lost 5 bases and J 0 bases, leaving 14 bases between the germline ends. CDR3 size: 16 residues. Germline lookup yields CDR1 MNHEY and CDR2 SVGEGT. CDR3 in amino acids: CASSLHSRGAKNIQYF. The CDR3 DNA sequence: TGTGCCAGCAGTCTTCATTCCAGGGGAGCCAAAAACATTCAGTACTTC.

The chain uses TRBV7-9 and TRBJ2-1; D is ambiguous. The CDR3 covers 13 residues. Trimming stripped 7 bases from V and 8 bases from J, with 15 bases between. The germline CDR1 and CDR2 sequences are SEHNR and FQNEAQ (reference sequence). The CDR3 loop reads CASTAPLNDEQFF. In nucleotides, the CDR3 is TGTGCCAGCACGGCACCCCTAAACGATGAGCAGTTCTTC.

The rearrangement uses TRBV9 and TRBJ1-1, with a weak D call TRBD1 (6 bases). The CDR3 covers 15 residues. Trimming stripped 4 bases from V and 5 bases from J, with 18 bases between. Germline CDR1 SGDLS, CDR2 YYNGEE. The chain's CDR3 is CASSSQVTGLTEAFF. CDR3 bases: TGTGCCAGCAGCTCACAGGTCACAGGGTTGACTGAAGCTTTCTTT. The full variable domain, with the rest looked up from reference TRBV9 and TRBJ1-1, is DSGVTQTPKHLITATGQRVTLRCSPRSGDLSVYWYQQSLDQGLQFLIQYYNGEERAKGNILERFSAQQFPDLHSELNLSSLELGDSALYFCASSSQVTGLTEAFFGQGTRLTVV.

The chain recombines TRBV27 with TRBJ1-6; D unresolved. Trimming took 5 bases from V and 7 from J, leaving 15 bases between them. CDR3 size: 15 residues. Per germline, CDR1 MNHEY and CDR2 SMNVEV (reference sequence). CDR3 region: CASSVPSGANSPLHF. The CDR3 DNA reads TGTGCCAGCAGTGTTCCAAGTGGAGCCAATTCACCCCTCCACTTT.

This rearrangement joins TRBV19 to TRBJ2-2, with 11 bases aligning to TRBD1. V shed 6 bases and J 7 bases; nucleotides not matched to a gene: 4. The germline gives CDR1 LNHDA, CDR2 SQIVND (reference sequence). The CDR3 is 14 residues long. CDR3 sequence (DNA): TGTGCCAGTAGGGGACAGGGGGTACTCGGGGAGCTGTTTTTT. Translated: CASRGQGVLGELFF.